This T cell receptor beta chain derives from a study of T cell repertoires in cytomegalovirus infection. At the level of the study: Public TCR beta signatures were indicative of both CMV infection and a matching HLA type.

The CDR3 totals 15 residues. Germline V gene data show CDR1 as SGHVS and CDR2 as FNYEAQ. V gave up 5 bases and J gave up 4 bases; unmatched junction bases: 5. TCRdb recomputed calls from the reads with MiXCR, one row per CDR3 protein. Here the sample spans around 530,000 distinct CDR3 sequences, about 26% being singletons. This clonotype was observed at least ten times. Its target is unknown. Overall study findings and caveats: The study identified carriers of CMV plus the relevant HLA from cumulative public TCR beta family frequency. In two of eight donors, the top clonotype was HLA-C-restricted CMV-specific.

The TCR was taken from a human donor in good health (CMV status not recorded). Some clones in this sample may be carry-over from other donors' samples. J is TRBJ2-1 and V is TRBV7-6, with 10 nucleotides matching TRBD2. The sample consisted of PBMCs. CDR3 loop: CASSPGTSEYNEQFF. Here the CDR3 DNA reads TGTGCCAGCAGCCCCGGGACTAGCGAGTACAATGAGCAGTTCTTC.